This TCR beta chain came from a study of post-analysis software for immune sequencing data. Study outcomes and limitations: Strong same-batch co-clustering of samples appeared with F measure clustering. With TRBV5-6, TRBV5-1 and TRBV20-1 included, about five TRBV segments were more frequent in patients than in controls.

The library was made from cDNA and included unique molecular identifiers. The authors obtained roughly 0.5 million cDNA molecules from around 1 to 9.1 million T cells. TCRdb processed the PCR reads anew with MiXCR; each CDR3 protein has one entry. The table shows hundreds of thousands of distinct CDR3 sequences, with about 53% occurring only once. Trimming pared 0 bases from V and 7 bases from J, leaving 11 bases between. The CDR3 length is 13 residues. Germline loops: CDR1 SGHRS, CDR2 YFSETQ. A few counts support this clonotype. The antigen is undetermined. This chain connects TRBV5-1 to TRBJ2-7; D remains ambiguous. This TCR was recovered from a girl aged 10-17 years with multiple sclerosis. The sample consisted of blood. CDR3 region: CASSLEQTGEQYF. Here the CDR3 DNA reads TGCGCCAGCAGCTTGGAGCAGACCGGGGAGCAGTACTTC.